These 16 T cell receptor beta chains share one sample of origin, sequenced in a study of T-cell memory formation after mild COVID-19. TCRdb itself ran the 5' RACE reads through MiXCR, one entry per CDR3 protein. The repertoire holds about 420,000 distinct CDR3 sequences, with 20% to 30% as singletons. What was sequenced was PBMCs or a T cell subset sorted from them (not recorded which). The receptors were sampled from an adult woman who had mild COVID-19 (a few samples of this study predate the infection). Cell type and time point are not known.

This clonotype occurred a few times. The rearrangement uses TRBV7-8 and TRBJ2-5, with 7 bases lining up with TRBD1. This CDR3 comprises 16 residues. Looked up from germline, CDR1 is SGHVS and CDR2 is FQNEAQ. With 5 bases clipped from V and 4 bases from J, the junction kept 13 bases outside the gene matches. DNA for the CDR3: TGTGCCAGCAGCCCGCCCGGACAGGTCATAGGAGAGACCCAGTACTTC. Its protein product is CASSPPGQVIGETQYF.

This clonotype was observed at least ten times. The V gene is TRBV29-1, the J gene TRBJ2-5; D not resolved. Between the trimmed V and J ends, which lost 3 bases and 2 bases, there was a span of 7 bases. The length of the CDR3 is 12 residues. From germline, CDR1 is SQVTM and CDR2 ANQGSEA. The CDR3 is CSVEGCQETQYF. The CDR3 DNA reads TGCAGCGTTGAGGGCTGTCAAGAGACCCAGTACTTC. Drawing the rest from reference TRBV29-1 and TRBJ2-5, the complete variable domain is SAVISQKPSRDICQRGTSLTIQCQVDSQVTMMFWYRQQPGQSLTLIATANQGSEATYESGFVIDKFPISRPNLTFSTLTVSNMSPEDSSIYLCSVEGCQETQYFGPGTRLLVL.

This chain connects TRBV21-1 to TRBJ1-2; the tabulated D call, TRBD1, remains unverified against the DNA. TRBV21-1 represents a pseudogene. The CDR3 contains 14 residues. CDR3: CASSRTLLGDGYTF. The CDR3 DNA reads TGTGCCAGCAGCCGGACCCTTCTAGGGGATGGCTACACCTTC.

This chain connects TRBV4-1 to TRBJ2-3; D is uncertain. The germline V gene encodes CDR1 MGHRA and CDR2 YSYEKL. Trimming cost V 3 bases and J 2 bases, with 9 bases left between them. The CDR3 runs 14 residues. CDR3 in amino acids: CASSHRSFTDTQYF. CDR3 nucleotides: TGCGCCAGCAGCCATAGGTCTTTCACAGATACGCAGTATTTT.

This clonotype came up many times. CDR3 in DNA: TGTGCCAGCAGTGACAGCAATCAGCCCCAGCATTTT. It encodes CASSDSNQPQHF. The V and J genes are TRBV25-1 and TRBJ1-5; D not resolved. This CDR3 has 12 residues. The V end lost 3 bases, the J end lost 1 base, and 1 base lay between the germline ends. Germline values: CDR1 MGHDK, CDR2 SYGVNS.

This clonotype was detected a few times. V is TRBV9 and J is TRBJ2-1; 8 nucleotides match TRBD1. Trimming cost V 0 bases and J 4 bases; bases outside gene matches: 3. This CDR3 comprises 15 residues. Germline CDR1 is SGDLS and CDR2 is YYNGEE. The CDR3 DNA sequence: TGTGCCAGCAGCGTAGGACAGGGGCAGTACAATGAGCAGTTCTTC. This sequence encodes CASSVGQGQYNEQFF.

This clonotype was counted between two and nine times. The chain carries TRBV5-1 and TRBJ1-4; D gene unclear. Trimming pared 2 bases from V and 5 bases from J, leaving 10 bases between. There are 14 residues in the CDR3. Germline V gives CDR1 SGHRS, CDR2 YFSETQ. CDR3 loop: CASSFGRMNEKLFF. As DNA, the CDR3 is TGCGCCAGCAGCTTCGGACGGATGAATGAAAAACTGTTTTTT.

This clonotype was picked up one time. This chain links TRBV19 with TRBJ2-7; no clear D gene. Germline-derived CDR1 and CDR2 are LNHDA and SQIVND (reference sequence). The V and J ends lost 4 bases and 0 bases respectively, with 10 bases between them. The CDR3 is made up of 14 amino acids. CDR3 sequence: CASSKPGLSYEQYF. Written as DNA, the CDR3 is TGTGCCAGTAGTAAGCCAGGTCTCTCCTACGAGCAGTACTTC.

V gene TRBV5-1 combines with J gene TRBJ2-1; D remains ambiguous. The CDR3 extends over 15 amino acids. V was trimmed by 0 bases and J by 6 bases, leaving 13 bases between them. Germline V gives CDR1 SGHRS, CDR2 YFSETQ. CDR3 sequence reads: CASSLDLGWGNEQFF. In nucleotides, the CDR3 is TGCGCCAGCAGCTTGGACCTGGGTTGGGGCAATGAGCAGTTCTTC.

The chain combines TRBV6-5 with TRBJ1-2; tentative D call: TRBD1 (6 bases). Looked up from germline, CDR1 is MNHEY and CDR2 is SVGAGI. The CDR3 runs to 16 residues. V dropped 6 bases and J dropped 1 base, with 18 bases sitting between them. CDR3 coding DNA: TGTGCCAGCAGAGCTGGCCCCGACAGGCTTAACTATGGCTACACCTTC. Translating it yields CASRAGPDRLNYGYTF.

This CDR3 is CATSRDRGFMNTEAFF. DNA for the CDR3: TGTGCCACCAGCAGAGATAGGGGGTTCATGAACACTGAAGCTTTCTTT. The chain couples TRBV15 to TRBJ1-1; D possibly corresponds to TRBD1 (6 bases). Germline CDR1 is LNHNV and CDR2 is YYDKDF (reference sequence). There are 16 residues in the CDR3. V lost 0 bases, J lost 0 bases, and 11 bases lay in between.

The chain is built from TRBV6-2 or TRBV6-3 and TRBJ1-5, with 8 positions matching TRBD1. Trimming at V came to 5 bases and at J to 11 bases, leaving 11 bases not matched to a gene. Germline values: CDR1 MNHEY, CDR2 SVGEGT. CDR3 length: 14 residues. CDR3: CASSDRGPLKSQHF. In DNA, the CDR3 is TGTGCCAGCAGTGACAGGGGCCCCTTAAAGTCCCAGCATTTT.

This clonotype showed up just a few times. This CDR3 is CASSWAVADTQYF. The DNA of the CDR3 is TGTGCCAGCAGCTGGGCAGTTGCGGATACGCAGTATTTT. The V call is TRBV7-9, the J call TRBJ2-3; D unresolved. The V and J ends lost 4 bases and 6 bases respectively, with 11 bases between them. Germline V gene sequence: CDR1 SEHNR, CDR2 FQNEAQ (reference sequence). The CDR3 spans 13 residues.

The gene calls are TRBV2 and TRBJ2-3; D unresolved. Germline V gene lookup returns CDR1 SNHLY and CDR2 FYNNEI. Trimming cost V 3 bases and J 2 bases, with 12 bases left between them. This CDR3 is built from 15 residues. The CDR3 DNA reads TGTGCCAGCAGTGATTTTGAGGAAGACACAGATACGCAGTATTTT. Translated: CASSDFEEDTDTQYF. Drawing the rest from reference TRBV2 and TRBJ2-3, the complete variable domain is EPEVTQTPSHQVTQMGQEVILRCVPISNHLYFYWYRQILGQKVEFLVSFYNNEISEKSEIFDDQFSVERPDGSNFTLKIRSTKLEDSAMYFCASSDFEEDTDTQYFGPGTRLTVL.

The V call is TRBV29-1, the J call TRBJ2-7; 11 nucleotides match TRBD1. Trimming cost V 6 bases and J 4 bases; bases outside gene matches: 2. The CDR3 is made up of 12 amino acids. The germline V gene has CDR1 SQVTM and CDR2 ANQGSEA. DNA for the CDR3: TGCAGCGTCGGGGACAGGGGGTACGAGCAGTACTTC. Its translation: CSVGDRGYEQYF.

This clonotype has only one observation. This chain uses TRBV12-3 or TRBV12-4 with TRBJ2-3, with TRBD1 matching 8 bases. After removal of 6 bases from V and 7 bases from J, the junction contained 9 bases not matched to a gene. The CDR3 has 14 residues. CDR3 DNA sequence: TGTGCCAGCAGCCTGGGACAGGTCCCGAATACGCAGTATTTT. It yields the protein CASSLGQVPNTQYF.